The sequence of this T cell receptor beta chain was determined in a study of blood T cell repertoires in COVID-19. The method was immunoSEQ multiplex PCR; TCRdb's version includes in-frame clones alone and lacks a portion of them. The sample has about 120,000 clones, approximately 84% seen once. The CDR3 loop spans 13 amino acids. The V gene's germline CDR1 is DFQATT and CDR2 SNEGSKA (reference sequence). The V segment lost 3 bases and the J segment 9 bases; nucleotides outside the gene matches: 6. Sequenced material: peripheral blood. This receptor was taken from a man aged 65-85 years with active or convalescent COVID-19. V and J are TRBV20-1 and TRBJ2-1; 9 bases are a match to TRBD1. CDR3 residues: CSASEGQGREQFF. The CDR3 DNA reads TGCAGTGCTAGTGAGGGACAGGGACGTGAGCAGTTCTTC.